These 20 T cell receptor beta chains came from one sample sequenced in a study of T cells expressing NK-cell markers. One entry per CDR3 protein, without DNA, is what TCRdb gives after re-calling the 5' RACE reads. The sample's table shows fewer than 400,000 distinct CDR3 sequences. Sequences were obtained from blood T cells: a sorted CD56 or NKG2C T cell subset, CD4+ or CD8+ T cells, or bulk PBMC T cells (not recorded which). The receptors shown here come from a man aged 18 to 69 in good health.

The rearrangement uses TRBV27 and TRBJ2-1; the TCRdb D gene call, TRBD1, has no DNA to confirm it. CDR3 length equals 14 residues. Germline V gene lookup returns CDR1 MNHEY and CDR2 SMNVEV (reference sequence). The CDR3 loop reads CASRRRGPYNEQFF.

This chain connects TRBV9 to TRBJ2-3; with no DNA, the TCRdb D assignment of TRBD1 cannot be verified. The CDR3 sequence is 16 residues long. The germline CDR1 and CDR2 sequences are SGDLS and YYNGEE. The CDR3 region is CASSVEGPGGRDTQYF.

J is TRBJ2-7 and V is TRBV18; as DNA is missing, the TRBD1 call by TCRdb cannot be tested. From germline, CDR1 is KGHSH and CDR2 LQKENI. The CDR3 runs to 16 residues. This CDR3 is CASSPPRQGLTYEQYF. Combining the CDR3 with reference TRBV18 and TRBJ2-7 gives the whole variable domain NAGVMQNPRHLVRRRGQEARLRCSPMKGHSHVYWYRQLPEEGLKFMVYLQKENIIDESGMPKERFSAEFPKEGPSILRIQQVVRGDSAAYFCASSPPRQGLTYEQYFGPGTRLTVT.

The chain carries TRBV6-6 and TRBJ2-1; as DNA is missing, the TRBD1 call by TCRdb cannot be tested. CDR3 length: 12 residues. Germline CDR1 reads MNHNY; CDR2 reads SVGAGI (reference sequence). CDR3 loop: CASTLTGQGGFF.

This chain links TRBV5-1 with TRBJ2-2; TCRdb designates TRBD2, a call that cannot be tested without DNA. This CDR3 comprises 18 residues. Germline V gene data show CDR1 as SGHRS and CDR2 as YFSETQ. The CDR3 sequence: CASTPTGTSGGGTGELFF.

The chain carries TRBV20-1 and TRBJ2-1; TCRdb's D call, TRBD1, is unchecked because there is no DNA. The length of the CDR3 is 17 residues. Germline values: CDR1 DFQATT, CDR2 SNEGSKA (reference sequence). This chain's CDR3 is CSARQSGRGATYNEQFF.

The J gene is TRBJ1-1, the V gene TRBV7-8. Per the germline V gene, CDR1 is SGHVS and CDR2 is FQNEAQ. The CDR3 has 15 residues. The CDR3 loop reads CASSLVKGRSTEAFF.

This chain uses TRBV6-1 with TRBJ2-7; the D gene TCRdb calls, TRBD1, cannot be checked with no DNA. There are 14 residues in the CDR3. The germline V gene has CDR1 MNHNS and CDR2 SASEGT. The CDR3: CASKEDRTTYEQYF.

The rearrangement joins TRBV20-1 to TRBJ2-3; the TCRdb call, TRBD1, lacks DNA for checking. The CDR3 contains 15 residues. CDR1 is DFQATT, CDR2 SNEGSKA, per germline (reference sequence). CDR3 region: CSASSRQGTSDTQYF.

The chain has TRBV6-1 and TRBJ1-6. Germline CDR1 MNHNS, CDR2 SASEGT. This CDR3 comprises 14 residues. CDR3 sequence reads: CASTLGGEAPPLHF.

The V and J genes are TRBV19 and TRBJ2-7; absent DNA, TCRdb's TRBD2 call cannot be checked. This CDR3 is built from 15 residues. Per germline, CDR1 LNHDA and CDR2 SQIVND (reference sequence). The CDR3 spells CASSDSGAPSYEQYF.

The chain employs TRBV27 and TRBJ1-2. The germline CDR1 and CDR2 sequences are MNHEY and SMNVEV (reference sequence). The CDR3 runs to 13 residues. CDR3 protein: CASSLQRDYGYTF.

The chain carries TRBV12-3 or TRBV12-4 and TRBJ2-7; TCRdb calls TRBD1, which cannot be checked without DNA. CDR3 length: 15 amino acids. The CDR3 loop reads CASNGPLWDRGKQYF.

This chain links TRBV3-1 with TRBJ1-1. The V gene's germline CDR1 is LGHDT and CDR2 YNNKEL (reference sequence). The CDR3 contains 15 residues. The CDR3 protein is CASSQQGPRNTEAFF. Using reference TRBV3-1 and TRBJ1-1 for the parts outside the CDR3, the full variable domain is DTAVSQTPKYLVTQMGNDKSIKCEQNLGHDTMYWYKQDSKKFLKIMFSYNNKELIINETVPNRFSPKSPDKAHLNLHINSLELGDSAVYFCASSQQGPRNTEAFFGQGTRLTVV.

The rearrangement links TRBV19 to TRBJ2-3. Germline-derived CDR1 and CDR2 are LNHDA and SQIVND (reference sequence). This CDR3 region has 17 residues. Here the CDR3 reads CASSILYSDPSTDTQYF.

V is TRBV20-1 and J is TRBJ1-1. The CDR3 runs to 16 residues. Germline CDR1 reads DFQATT; CDR2 reads SNEGSKA (reference sequence). The CDR3 loop is CSARNRPNAMNTEAFF.

The V gene is TRBV7-8, the J gene TRBJ2-7; TCRdb reports TRBD1, a call that lacks DNA to check it against. There are 15 residues in the CDR3. Germline CDR1 and CDR2: SGHVS and FQNEAQ. The CDR3 sequence: CASSLGRRVGDEQYF.

The V and J genes are TRBV12-3 or TRBV12-4 and TRBJ1-1; TCRdb gives TRBD1 as the D gene, but with no DNA this cannot be confirmed. The CDR3 contains 13 residues. This chain's CDR3 is CASSQGFRTEAFF.

CDR3 protein: CASSLRTGGYDTEAFF. The J gene is TRBJ1-1, the V gene TRBV5-1; TCRdb gives TRBD1 as the D gene, but with no DNA this cannot be confirmed. Germline CDR1 and CDR2: SGHRS and YFSETQ. The CDR3 sequence is 16 residues long.

The chain's CDR3 is CASSRTVGELFF. The chain combines TRBV5-1 with TRBJ2-2. The CDR3 loop spans 12 amino acids. Germline V gene sequence: CDR1 SGHRS, CDR2 YFSETQ.